The 12 T cell receptor beta chains in this list originate from one sample, sequenced in a study of shared clonotypes between healthy human individuals. Profiled with immunoSEQ multiplex PCR; TCRdb holds only in-frame clones, not every one. This table holds about 2 million clones, roughly 94% found once. The sample was naive CD4+ T cells sorted from blood. The sample's subset: CD45RA+ positively selected. These receptor sequences come from a man between 18 and 29 years old in good health.

V gene TRBV12-2 combines with J gene TRBJ1-5. TRBV12-2 is shown as a pseudogene. The CDR3 extends over 15 amino acids. The CDR3 here is CASRPRPRGNQPQHF. CDR3 coding DNA: TGTGCAAGTCGCCCCCGGCCCCGAGGGAATCAGCCCCAGCATTTT.

With respect to this clone: The sample has other DNA sequences that encode this CDR3 too. DNA of the CDR3: TGTGCCAGCAGCCTGGGGGGCTTCGAGGCTTTCTTT. Protein sequence: CASSLGGFEAFF. V usage is TRBV11-2 and J usage is TRBJ1-1, with TRBD1 as a possible D gene (6 bases). The germline gives CDR1 SGHAT, CDR2 FQNNGV. This CDR3 contains 12 residues. V was pared by 5 bases and J by 11 bases, with 15 bases between.

The chain is built from TRBV5-1 and TRBJ2-7; D gene unclear. The CDR3 loop spans 15 amino acids. Trimming removed 0 bases at V and 3 bases at J, with 13 bases between. Germline assignment: CDR1 SGHRS and CDR2 YFSETQ. This CDR3 is CASSLAPVMLYEQYF. Here the CDR3 DNA reads TGCGCCAGCAGCTTGGCCCCGGTGATGCTCTACGAGCAGTACTTC.

The rearrangement links TRBV10-1 to TRBJ2-7; D is unresolved. Germline CDR1 and CDR2: WNHNN and SYGVQD (reference sequence). Trimming took off 6 bases at V and 0 bases at J, with 9 bases between the two ends. This CDR3 has 13 amino acids. The DNA for the CDR3 is TGCGCCAGCAGGAGACGCGACTCCTACGAGCAGTACTTC. Its translation: CASRRRDSYEQYF.

The gene calls are TRBV6-1 and TRBJ1-6, with 9 bases fitting TRBD1. Per the germline V gene, CDR1 is MNHNS and CDR2 is SASEGT. Losses at the gene ends were 6 bases for V and 5 bases for J; bases not matched to a gene: 2. CDR3 length equals 14 residues. CDR3 DNA sequence: TGTGCCAGCAGGGGACAGGGAGATAATTCACCCCTCCACTTT. Protein sequence: CASRGQGDNSPLHF.

This clone was observed a single time. This chain uses TRBV6-5 with TRBJ1-6, with unresolved D. The V end lost 0 bases, the J end lost 6 bases, and 9 bases lay between the germline ends. There are 15 residues in the CDR3. The germline gives CDR1 MNHEY, CDR2 SVGAGI. DNA of the CDR3: TGTGCCAGCAGTTACTCAAACTTTGCTAATTCACCCCTCCACTTT. Its translation is CASSYSNFANSPLHF.

The V call is TRBV7-9, the J call TRBJ1-1; D is unclear. Trimming took off 1 base at V and 8 bases at J, with 11 bases between the two ends. The CDR3 runs 13 residues. The V gene's germline CDR1 is SEHNR and CDR2 FQNEAQ (reference sequence). The DNA for the CDR3 is TGTGCCAGCAGCTTAGGGGAGAGACAAGAAGCTTTCTTT. Residues: CASSLGERQEAFF.

This chain uses TRBV2 with TRBJ1-1; D uncertain. CDR1 and CDR2 (germline): SNHLY, FYNNEI. V was shortened by 3 bases and J by 7 bases, with 6 bases between the two germline ends. The CDR3 has 11 residues. CDR3 loop: CASSEGIEAFF. CDR3 coding DNA: TGTGCCAGCAGTGAGGGGATTGAAGCTTTCTTT. The full variable domain, completed using reference TRBV2 and TRBJ1-1, is EPEVTQTPSHQVTQMGQEVILRCVPISNHLYFYWYRQILGQKVEFLVSFYNNEISEKSEIFDDQFSVERPDGSNFTLKIRSTKLEDSAMYFCASSEGIEAFFGQGTRLTVV.

Points on this clone: The same CDR3 arises from other DNA sequences in this sample as well. The chain uses TRBV9 and TRBJ2-1; 10 positions match TRBD2. This CDR3 has 15 residues. V was pared by 3 bases and J by 3 bases, with 3 bases of the junction left unmatched. Germline loops: CDR1 SGDLS, CDR2 YYNGEE. The chain's CDR3 is CASSGTSGIYNEQFF. The CDR3 nucleotides read TGTGCCAGCAGCGGGACTAGCGGAATCTACAATGAGCAGTTCTTC.

The chain combines TRBV30 with TRBJ1-5, with D perhaps TRBD1 (5 bases). V was clipped by 1 base and J by 2 bases, with 12 bases between them. CDR3 length: 15 amino acids. Germline V gene sequence: CDR1 GTSNPN, CDR2 SVGIG (reference sequence). CDR3 protein: CAWSGQRRGNQPQHF. CDR3 DNA sequence: TGTGCCTGGAGTGGACAGCGGAGAGGCAATCAGCCCCAGCATTTT.

The rearrangement uses TRBV10-1 and TRBJ1-1; D gene ambiguous. The germline gives CDR1 WNHNN, CDR2 SYGVQD (reference sequence). V dropped 6 bases and J dropped 3 bases, with 14 bases sitting between them. This CDR3 is 14 amino acids long. The CDR3 loop reads CASSYLSRDTEAFF. The CDR3 DNA is TGCGCCAGCAGCTATCTGAGTCGGGACACTGAAGCTTTCTTT.

The rearrangement links TRBV5-1 to TRBJ2-7; 7 bases are shared with TRBD1. V gave up 5 bases and J gave up 2 bases; unmatched junction bases: 4. In germline, CDR1 is SGHRS, CDR2 YFSETQ. The CDR3 sequence is 13 residues long. This CDR3 is CASREGTAYEQYF. The CDR3 DNA reads TGCGCCAGCAGGGAAGGGACAGCCTACGAGCAGTACTTC.